Included here is one T cell receptor (beta chain) sequence, with context. The antigen remains unidentified. Expressed TCRB transcripts were sequenced because the entire RNA isolate underwent reverse transcription. TCRdb keeps only in-frame clones here, not all; method: immunoSEQ multiplex PCR. The profile shows 450,000 to 550,000 clones, approximately 31% of them singletons. This sample is drawn from a study of beta chain features in type 1 diabetes. Study findings and constraints: Moderate yet significant TCRB CDR3 shortening was seen in Type 1 diabetes patients in all four CD4+ subsets. Patients' naive, central memory and Treg TCRB repertoires seemed closer to one another than those of healthy donors. In type 1 diabetes patients, VDJ junctions had fewer insertions; deletions at these junctions were more frequent.

Each population that was sorted was more than 98% pure. The CDR3 is 17 amino acids. Germline lookup yields CDR1 SGHRS and CDR2 YFSETQ. V was trimmed by 0 bases and J by 3 bases, leaving 15 bases between them. V gene TRBV5-1 combines with J gene TRBJ1-4; D may be TRBD1 (5 bases). The material sequenced was naive CD4+ T cells from blood. This clonotype was sampled from a man aged 18 to 30 in good health. This CDR3 is CASSLGGSTASNEKLFF. For the CDR3, the DNA is TGCGCCAGCAGCTTGGGGGGATCGACAGCCTCTAATGAAAAACTGTTTTTT.